Listed below are T cell receptor beta chains from one sample, sequenced in a study of PD-L1 blockade in urothelial cancer. The data were produced by immunoSEQ multiplex PCR, yet TCRdb's version contains in-frame clones alone and is incomplete. Among about 95,000 clones listed, around 91% were seen once. Sequencing used PBMCs, obtained around atezolizumab (anti-PD-L1) treatment. The receptors were gathered from a man aged 55-75 years with urothelial cancer. Both conserved end residues are part of each CDR3. D genes are given only for firm matches. Size tells how often a clone was seen (once, few, many) or the class of an expanded clone, and some rows leave it out.

v_gene	j_gene	abundance	d_gene	CDR3aa	CDR3nt
TRBV7-3	TRBJ2-7	.	TRBD2	CASSLGREGEQYF	TGTGCCAGCAGCTTAGGCAGGGAGGGCGAGCAGTACTTC
TRBV6-4	TRBJ2-3	once	.	CASSPPPTDTQYF	TGTGCCAGCAGCCCTCCCCCCACAGATACGCAGTATTTT
TRBV9	TRBJ2-1	.	TRBD2	CASSRTSGNYNEQFF	TGTGCCAGCAGCAGGACTAGCGGGAACTACAATGAGCAGTTCTTC
TRBV4-3	TRBJ1-5	.	.	CASSQVPGEPQHF	TGCGCCAGCAGCCAGGTTCCGGGGGAGCCCCAGCATTTT
TRBV4-2	TRBJ2-5	.	.	CASSQAGIGQETQYF	TGTGCCAGCAGCCAAGCGGGGATCGGGCAAGAGACCCAGTACTTC
TRBV7-9	TRBJ2-1	.	.	CASSRNAARGAGNEQFF	TGTGCCAGCAGCCGGAACGCCGCTCGGGGGGCGGGCAATGAGCAGTTCTTC
TRBV7-8	TRBJ1-1	.	TRBD1	CASSLAYRGQGNTEAFF	TGTGCCAGCAGCTTAGCGTACCGGGGACAGGGTAACACTGAAGCTTTCTTT
TRBV14	TRBJ2-3	once	.	CASSQQADTQYF	TGTGCCAGCAGCCAGCAGGCGGATACGCAGTATTTT
TRBV12-5	TRBJ2-5	.	.	CASGPGVLSVETQYF	TGTGCTAGTGGGCCGGGAGTTTTATCCGTCGAGACCCAGTACTTC
TRBV28	TRBJ2-2	once	.	CASSYGENTGELFF	TGTGCCAGCAGTTACGGGGAGAACACCGGGGAGCTGTTTTTT
TRBV29-1	TRBJ1-4	.	.	CSVSAPLAGEKLFF	TGCAGCGTCTCAGCTCCCCTGGCAGGGGAAAAACTGTTTTTT
TRBV11-1	TRBJ1-6	.	.	CASSLPGRGNSPLHF	TGTGCCAGCAGCCTCCCCGGGAGAGGAAATTCACCCCTCCACTTT
TRBV29-1	TRBJ2-2	.	TRBD2	CSVGRTSGELFF	TGCAGCGTTGGTCGGACTAGTGGGGAGCTGTTTTTT
TRBV4-3	TRBJ1-2	.	TRBD1	CASSGIRGGGYTF	TGCGCCAGCAGCGGGATTCGAGGGGGCGGCTACACCTTC
TRBV5-1	TRBJ2-1	.	TRBD1	CASRDRGGTNEQFF	TGCGCCAGCAGGGACAGGGGGGGTACGAATGAGCAGTTCTTC
TRBV5-1	TRBJ2-5	.	.	CASSGGSQETQYF	TGCGCCAGCAGCGGGGGCAGCCAAGAGACCCAGTACTTC
TRBV23-1	TRBJ1-3	.	.	CASSPLPPSSGNTIYF	TGCGCCAGCAGCCCACTCCCTCCGAGCTCTGGAAACACCATATATTTT
TRBV28	TRBJ2-6	.	.	CASTGQGSGANVLTF	TGTGCCAGCACCGGTCAGGGCTCTGGGGCCAACGTCCTGACTTTC
TRBV5-4	TRBJ1-1	.	.	CASSHGQTRSNTEAFF	TGTGCCAGCAGCCACGGACAGACAAGATCGAACACTGAAGCTTTCTTT
TRBV7-2	TRBJ2-7	.	.	CASSSRQASYEQYF	TGTGCCAGCAGCTCCCGACAGGCGTCCTACGAGCAGTACTTC
TRBV7-2	TRBJ1-5	.	.	CASRRGPNQPQHF	TGTGCCAGCAGAAGAGGGCCAAATCAGCCCCAGCATTTT
TRBV4-2	TRBJ1-1	once	.	CASSRAREDTEAFF	TGTGCCAGCAGCCGGGCTAGGGAGGACACTGAAGCTTTCTTT
TRBV6-6	TRBJ2-7	.	TRBD2	CASSTSGGAGYEQYF	TGTGCCAGCAGTACTAGCGGGGGGGCGGGATACGAGCAGTACTTC
TRBV4-2	TRBJ2-1	.	.	CASSQDSQRVNEQFF	TGTGCCAGCAGCCAAGATTCACAGAGAGTTAATGAGCAGTTCTTC
TRBV18	TRBJ2-6	.	TRBD2	CASSPLAGKPSGANVLTF	TGTGCCAGCTCACCTCTAGCGGGGAAACCCTCTGGGGCCAACGTCCTGACTTTC
TRBV6-5	TRBJ1-1	.	.	CASSYSIASPNTEAFF	TGTGCCAGCAGTTACTCGATAGCATCCCCGAACACTGAAGCTTTCTTT
TRBV28	TRBJ2-3	.	TRBD2	CASSTSGVGTDTQYF	TGTGCCAGCAGTACTAGCGGGGTGGGCACAGATACGCAGTATTTT
TRBV5-4	TRBJ2-1	.	TRBD2	CASSVGTSGGSYNEQFF	TGTGCCAGCAGCGTGGGGACTAGCGGGGGTTCCTACAATGAGCAGTTCTTC
TRBV27	TRBJ2-5	.	.	CASSLSRTLWRETQYF	TGTGCCAGCAGTTTATCGAGGACATTATGGCGAGAGACCCAGTACTTC
TRBV6-4	TRBJ1-5	.	.	CGPQGRGNQPQHF	TGTGGACCGCAGGGGAGAGGGAATCAGCCCCAGCATTTT
TRBV9	TRBJ2-2	.	TRBD2	CASSVGPSAGGSRTTGELFF	TGTGCCAGCAGCGTAGGCCCATCAGCGGGGGGTTCCAGAACCACCGGGGAGCTGTTTTTT
TRBV5-1	TRBJ2-5	.	TRBD1	CASRGGTGMETQYF	TGCGCCAGCAGGGGGGGGACAGGGATGGAGACCCAGTACTTC
TRBV5-1	TRBJ2-7	.	.	CASSLASYGGGSDEQYF	TGCGCCAGCAGCTTGGCTTCCTATGGGGGGGGCTCCGACGAGCAGTACTTC
TRBV6-5	TRBJ2-2	.	TRBD1	CASRRTGDTGELFF	TGTGCCAGCAGAAGGACAGGGGACACCGGGGAGCTGTTTTTT
TRBV9	TRBJ2-3	.	TRBD1	CARVDRGQSADTQYF	TGTGCCAGGGTTGACAGGGGGCAAAGCGCAGATACGCAGTATTTT
TRBV7-6	TRBJ2-1	.	TRBD2	CASSSALGLAGFFDEQFF	TGTGCCAGCAGCTCAGCCCTTGGACTAGCGGGGTTTTTTGATGAGCAGTTCTTC
TRBV6-5	TRBJ2-1	.	.	CASSPGRGNYNEQFF	TGTGCCAGCAGTCCAGGCCGGGGTAACTACAATGAGCAGTTCTTC
TRBV28	TRBJ2-3	.	.	CASSFAAGQSTDTQYF	TGTGCCAGCAGTTTTGCCGCGGGGCAGAGCACAGATACGCAGTATTTT
TRBV6-6	TRBJ2-1	.	TRBD2	CASSYSGGVSYNEQFF	TGTGCCAGCAGTTATAGCGGGGGGGTCTCCTACAATGAGCAGTTCTTC
TRBV27	TRBJ1-2	.	.	CASSPADRIPYGYTF	TGTGCCAGCAGTCCCGCTGACAGGATCCCCTATGGCTACACCTTC
TRBV20-1	TRBJ2-7	.	.	CSARDRGEQYF	TGCAGTGCTAGAGATCGGGGGGAGCAGTACTTC
TRBV19	TRBJ2-7	.	.	CASSSSPTYEQYF	TGTGCCAGTAGTAGCAGTCCGACCTACGAGCAGTACTTC
TRBV2	TRBJ2-1	once	.	CASILTHEQFF	TGTGCCAGCATCCTGACACATGAGCAGTTCTTC
TRBV7-2	TRBJ1-6	.	.	CASSLGVQAIYNSPLHF	TGTGCCAGCAGCTTAGGAGTTCAGGCTATTTATAATTCACCCCTCCACTTT
TRBV28	TRBJ2-7	.	TRBD1	CASRAGTGGYEQYF	TGTGCCAGCAGAGCCGGGACAGGGGGCTACGAGCAGTACTTC
TRBV19	TRBJ2-2	.	TRBD1	CASRRTGIDTGELFF	TGTGCCAGTAGAAGGACAGGGATTGACACCGGGGAGCTGTTTTTT
TRBV6-1	TRBJ1-3	.	.	CASSVGASSGNTIYF	TGTGCCAGCAGTGTGGGGGCCAGCTCTGGAAACACCATATATTTT
TRBV5-1	TRBJ2-5	.	TRBD2	CASSFGSGSQETQYF	TGCGCCAGCAGCTTTGGAAGCGGGAGTCAAGAGACCCAGTACTTC
TRBV30	TRBJ1-1	.	.	CAWSVWEGAGMNTEAFF	TGTGCCTGGAGTGTTTGGGAAGGAGCGGGTATGAACACTGAAGCTTTCTTT
TRBV7-8	TRBJ1-3	.	.	CASSSKQGSGNTIYF	TGTGCCAGCAGCTCCAAACAGGGCTCTGGAAACACCATATATTTT
TRBV5-1	TRBJ1-1	.	TRBD1	CASSKDRVGTEAFF	TGCGCCAGCAGCAAAGACAGGGTCGGCACTGAAGCTTTCTTT
TRBV5-1	TRBJ1-1	.	TRBD1	CASSLIQGANTEAFF	TGCGCCAGCAGCTTGATACAGGGGGCGAACACTGAAGCTTTCTTT
TRBV15	TRBJ1-1	.	.	CATSRDAGGVDTEAFF	TGTGCCACCAGCAGAGATGCGGGGGGGGTCGACACTGAAGCTTTCTTT
TRBV11-2	TRBJ1-2	.	.	CASRPFTGPYGYTF	TGTGCCAGCAGGCCCTTCACAGGGCCCTATGGCTACACCTTC
TRBV28	TRBJ2-7	.	TRBD1	CASSPRDRGSYEQYF	TGTGCCAGCAGTCCCCGGGACAGGGGGTCGTACGAGCAGTACTTC
TRBV6-1	TRBJ2-7	.	TRBD1	CASSEALPGQGREQYF	TGTGCCAGCAGTGAAGCACTACCGGGACAGGGACGCGAGCAGTACTTC
TRBV7-2	TRBJ2-7	.	.	CASSWGLEFYEQYF	TGTGCCAGCAGCTGGGGACTGGAGTTCTACGAGCAGTACTTC
TRBV4-2	TRBJ2-1	.	.	CASSQDPRNEQFF	TGTGCCAGCAGCCAAGATCCTAGGAATGAGCAGTTCTTC
TRBV19	TRBJ2-1	.	TRBD2	CASSLTSGGSNEQFF	TGTGCCAGTAGCCTGACTAGCGGGGGGAGCAATGAGCAGTTCTTC